This T cell receptor beta chain originates from a study of cytomegalovirus exposure and HLA in healthy donors. General study points: Most observed TCR sequences were rare, whereas some public TCRs were detected in many donors. Most subjects had HLA-A and HLA-B alleles reportedly predicted accurately by TCR beta sequences. With further analysis later on, most CMV-associated TCR beta chains appeared HLA-restricted.

There are 15 residues in the CDR3. Germline V gene sequence: CDR1 SGHRS, CDR2 YFSETQ. The ends were cut back, 0 bases at V and 8 bases at J, with 15 bases in the middle. The PCR contained 60 Vbeta and 13 Jbeta primers. Sequencing used immunoSEQ multiplex PCR; TCRdb keeps in-frame clones, though not all of them. The table records 150,000 to 200,000 clones, about 72% of them present only once. A remark on this clone: Its target is not known.

Sequenced sample: PBMCs. The sequence derives from a male donor in good health and CMV-seronegative. The chain links TRBV5-1 to TRBJ1-3, with a possible D match to TRBD1 (6 bases). The CDR3, as DNA: TGCGCCAGCAGCTTGGAGCACAGGGCCCATGACACCATATATTTT. Its protein product is CASSLEHRAHDTIYF.